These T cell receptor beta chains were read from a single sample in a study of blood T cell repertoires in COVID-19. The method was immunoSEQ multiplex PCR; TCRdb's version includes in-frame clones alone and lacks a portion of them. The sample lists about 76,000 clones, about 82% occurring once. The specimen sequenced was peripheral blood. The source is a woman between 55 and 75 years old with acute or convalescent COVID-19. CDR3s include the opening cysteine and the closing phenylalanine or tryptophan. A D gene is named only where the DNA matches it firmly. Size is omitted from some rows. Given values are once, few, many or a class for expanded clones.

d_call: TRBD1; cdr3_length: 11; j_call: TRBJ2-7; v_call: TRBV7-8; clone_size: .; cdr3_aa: CASSRDRKMSF; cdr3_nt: TGTGCCAGCAGCCGGGACAGAAAAATGTCCTTC
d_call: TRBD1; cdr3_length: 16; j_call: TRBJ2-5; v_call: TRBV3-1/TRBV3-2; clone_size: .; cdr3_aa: CASSPGTGGAGETQYF; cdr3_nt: TGTGCCAGCAGCCCCGGGACAGGGGGCGCGGGGGAGACCCAGTACTTC
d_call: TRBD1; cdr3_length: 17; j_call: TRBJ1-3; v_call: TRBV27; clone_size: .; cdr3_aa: CASRNLQGADSGNTIYF; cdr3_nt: TGTGCCAGCCGTAATTTACAGGGGGCCGACTCTGGAAACACCATATATTTT
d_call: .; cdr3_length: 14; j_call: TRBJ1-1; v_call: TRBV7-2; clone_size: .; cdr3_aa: CASSSPYPGTEAFF; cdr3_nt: TGTGCCAGCAGCTCCCCCTACCCGGGCACTGAAGCTTTCTTT
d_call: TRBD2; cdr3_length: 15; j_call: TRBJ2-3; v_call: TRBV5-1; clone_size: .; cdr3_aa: CASSPAGAYTDTQYF; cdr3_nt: TGCGCCAGCAGCCCAGCGGGGGCCTACACAGATACGCAGTATTTT
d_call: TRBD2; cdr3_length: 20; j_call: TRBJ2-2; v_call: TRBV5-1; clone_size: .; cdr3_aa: CASSSLNRGLAGAYTGELFF; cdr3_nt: TGCGCCAGCAGCTCACTAAACAGGGGACTAGCGGGGGCGTACACCGGGGAGCTGTTTTTT
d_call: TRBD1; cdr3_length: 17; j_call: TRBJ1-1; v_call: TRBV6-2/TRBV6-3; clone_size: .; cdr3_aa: CASSPGPGTGLNTEAFF; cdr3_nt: TGTGCCAGCAGCCCTGGGCCCGGGACAGGGTTGAACACTGAAGCTTTCTTT
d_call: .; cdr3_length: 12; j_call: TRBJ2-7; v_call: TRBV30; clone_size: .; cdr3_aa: CACGRTFNEQYF; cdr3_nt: TGTGCCTGTGGACGGACTTTCAACGAGCAGTACTTC
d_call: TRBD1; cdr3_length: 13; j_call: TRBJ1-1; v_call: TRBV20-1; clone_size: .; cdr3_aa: CSASQGAYTEAFF; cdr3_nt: TGCAGTGCTAGTCAGGGGGCCTACACTGAAGCTTTCTTT
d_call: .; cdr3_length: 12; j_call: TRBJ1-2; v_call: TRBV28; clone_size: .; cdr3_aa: CASSGQTYGYTF; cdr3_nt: TGTGCCAGCAGTGGACAAACCTATGGCTACACCTTC
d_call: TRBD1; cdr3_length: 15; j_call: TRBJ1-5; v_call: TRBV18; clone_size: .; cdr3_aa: CASSPKDRAQEPQHF; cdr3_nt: TGTGCCAGCTCACCAAAGGACAGGGCGCAGGAGCCCCAGCATTTT
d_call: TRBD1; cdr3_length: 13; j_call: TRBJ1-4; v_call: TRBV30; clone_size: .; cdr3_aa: CAWGTGLNEKLFF; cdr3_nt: TGTGCCTGGGGGACAGGCCTTAATGAAAAACTGTTTTTT
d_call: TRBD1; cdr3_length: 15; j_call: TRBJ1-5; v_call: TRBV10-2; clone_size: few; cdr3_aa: CASTRTGESNQPQHF; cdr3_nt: TGCGCCAGCACCAGGACAGGGGAGAGCAATCAGCCCCAGCATTTT
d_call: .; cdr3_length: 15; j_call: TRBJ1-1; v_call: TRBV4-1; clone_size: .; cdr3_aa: CASSPPTGVNTEAFF; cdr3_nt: TGCGCCAGCAGCCCTCCGACGGGTGTGAACACTGAAGCTTTCTTT
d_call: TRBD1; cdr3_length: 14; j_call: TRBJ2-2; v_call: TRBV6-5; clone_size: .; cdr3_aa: CASSSQGVAGELFF; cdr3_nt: TGTGCCAGCAGTTCCCAGGGGGTCGCCGGGGAGCTGTTTTTT
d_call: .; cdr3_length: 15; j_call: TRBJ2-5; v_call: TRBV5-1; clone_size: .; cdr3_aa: CASGLRGGPGETQYF; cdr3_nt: TGCGCCAGCGGGCTTCGAGGAGGTCCCGGGGAGACCCAGTACTTC
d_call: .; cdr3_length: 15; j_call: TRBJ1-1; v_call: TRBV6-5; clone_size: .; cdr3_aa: CASRNRGALNAEAFF; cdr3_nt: TGTGCCAGCAGAAACCGAGGCGCTCTGAATGCTGAAGCTTTCTTT
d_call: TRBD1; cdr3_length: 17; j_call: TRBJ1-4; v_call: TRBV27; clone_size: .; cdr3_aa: CASSPPGTGGTNEKLFF; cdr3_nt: TGTGCCAGCAGTCCTCCGGGGACAGGGGGAACTAATGAAAAACTGTTTTTT
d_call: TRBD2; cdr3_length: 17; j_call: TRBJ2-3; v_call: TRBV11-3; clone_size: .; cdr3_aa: CASSLGLAGALTDTQYF; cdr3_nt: TGTGCCAGCAGCTTAGGACTAGCGGGGGCCCTGACAGATACGCAGTATTTT
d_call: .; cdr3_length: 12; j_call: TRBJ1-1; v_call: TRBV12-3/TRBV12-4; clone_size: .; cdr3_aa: CAGGVSNTEAFF; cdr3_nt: TGTGCTGGGGGGGTATCGAACACTGAAGCTTTCTTT
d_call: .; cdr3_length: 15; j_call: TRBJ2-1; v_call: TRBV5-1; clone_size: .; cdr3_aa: CASSLGAGVPNEQFF; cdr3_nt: TGCGCCAGCAGCTTGGGGGCAGGGGTTCCCAATGAGCAGTTCTTC
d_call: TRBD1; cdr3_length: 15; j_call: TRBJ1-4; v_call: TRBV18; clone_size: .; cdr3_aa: CASSPGQADNEKLFF; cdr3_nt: TGTGCCAGCTCACCCGGACAGGCCGATAATGAAAAACTGTTTTTT
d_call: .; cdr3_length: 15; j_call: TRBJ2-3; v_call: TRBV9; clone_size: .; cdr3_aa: CASSVDPRLEDTQYF; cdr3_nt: TGTGCCAGCAGCGTAGATCCCCGGCTGGAGGATACGCAGTATTTT
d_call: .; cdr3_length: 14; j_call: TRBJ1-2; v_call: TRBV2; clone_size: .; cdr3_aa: CASSEGSFFYGYTF; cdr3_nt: TGTGCCAGCAGTGAGGGCAGTTTTTTCTATGGCTACACCTTC
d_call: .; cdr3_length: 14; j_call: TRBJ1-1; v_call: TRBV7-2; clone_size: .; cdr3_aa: CASSLVSGNTEAFF; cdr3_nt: TGTGCCAGCAGCTTAGTTAGCGGGAACACTGAAGCTTTCTTT
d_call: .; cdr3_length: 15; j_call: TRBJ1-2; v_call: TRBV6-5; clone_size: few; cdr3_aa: CASSYSNQGIYGYTF; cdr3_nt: TGTGCCAGCAGTTACTCAAACCAGGGAATCTATGGCTACACCTTC
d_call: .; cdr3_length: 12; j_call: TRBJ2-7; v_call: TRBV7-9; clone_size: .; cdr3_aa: CASSPSSYEQYF; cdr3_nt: TGTGCCAGCAGCCCCAGCTCCTACGAGCAGTACTTC
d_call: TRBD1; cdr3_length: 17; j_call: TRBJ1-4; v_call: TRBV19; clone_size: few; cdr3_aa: CASSIDPSRDSNEKLFF; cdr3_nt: TGTGCCAGTAGTATAGATCCCTCCCGGGACAGCAATGAAAAACTGTTTTTT
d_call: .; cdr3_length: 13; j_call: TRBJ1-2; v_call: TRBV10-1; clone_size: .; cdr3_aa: CASSESGGAGYTF; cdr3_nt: TGCGCCAGCAGTGAGTCAGGAGGCGCTGGCTACACCTTC
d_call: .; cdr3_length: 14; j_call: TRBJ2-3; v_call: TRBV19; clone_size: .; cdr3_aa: CASSKAAGVDTQYF; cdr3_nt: TGTGCCAGTAGTAAGGCGGCAGGGGTTGATACGCAGTATTTT
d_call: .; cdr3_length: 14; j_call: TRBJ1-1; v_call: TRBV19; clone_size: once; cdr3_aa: CASSGIGGSTEAFF; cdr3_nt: TGTGCCAGTAGTGGCATAGGGGGTTCGACTGAAGCTTTCTTT
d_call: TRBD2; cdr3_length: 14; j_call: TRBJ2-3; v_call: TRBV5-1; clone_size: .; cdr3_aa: CASTLAGGPDTQYF; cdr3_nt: TGCGCCAGCACACTAGCGGGGGGCCCAGATACGCAGTATTTT
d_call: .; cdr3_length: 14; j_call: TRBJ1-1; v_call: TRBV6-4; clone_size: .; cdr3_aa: CASSRGGAGTEAFF; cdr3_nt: TGTGCCAGCTCCCGAGGAGGTGCAGGCACTGAAGCTTTCTTT
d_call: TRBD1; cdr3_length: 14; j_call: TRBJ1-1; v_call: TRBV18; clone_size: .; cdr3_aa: CASSPRTGGAEAFF; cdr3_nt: TGTGCCAGCTCACCGCGGACAGGAGGGGCTGAAGCTTTCTTT
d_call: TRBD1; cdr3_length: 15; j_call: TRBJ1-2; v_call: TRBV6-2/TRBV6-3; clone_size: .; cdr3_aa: CASSWDSPSSGGYTF; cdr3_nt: TGTGCCAGCAGTTGGGACAGCCCCTCTTCGGGGGGCTACACCTTC
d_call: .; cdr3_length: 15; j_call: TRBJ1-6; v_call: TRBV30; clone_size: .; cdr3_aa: CAWRPGGSLILSLHF; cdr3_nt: TGTGCCTGGAGGCCGGGGGGGTCCCTAATTTTGTCCCTCCACTTT
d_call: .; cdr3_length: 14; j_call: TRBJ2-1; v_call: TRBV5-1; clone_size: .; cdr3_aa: CASSSDSAYNEQFF; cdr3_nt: TGCGCCAGCAGCTCGGACAGTGCCTACAATGAGCAGTTCTTC
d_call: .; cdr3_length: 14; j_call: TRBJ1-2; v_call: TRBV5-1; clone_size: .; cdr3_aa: CASSLDRSIYGYTF; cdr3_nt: TGCGCCAGCAGCTTGGACAGGTCTATCTATGGCTACACCTTC
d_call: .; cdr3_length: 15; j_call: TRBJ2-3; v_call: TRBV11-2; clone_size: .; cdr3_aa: CASSLVGSGTDTQYF; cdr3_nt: TGTGCCAGCAGCTTAGTAGGTAGCGGCACAGATACGCAGTATTTT
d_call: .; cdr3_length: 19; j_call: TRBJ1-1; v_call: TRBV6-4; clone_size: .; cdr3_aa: CASSVSVLLAGGHLPQAFF; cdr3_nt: TGTGCCAGCAGTGTATCGGTCCTTCTGGCGGGGGGCCACCTCCCGCAAGCTTTCTTT
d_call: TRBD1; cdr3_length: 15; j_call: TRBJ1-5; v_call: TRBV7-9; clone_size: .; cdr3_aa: CASSGPGQANQPQHF; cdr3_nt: TGTGCCAGCAGCGGACCGGGACAGGCCAATCAGCCCCAGCATTTT
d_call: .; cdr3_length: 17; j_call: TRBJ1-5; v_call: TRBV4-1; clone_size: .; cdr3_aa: CASSQDGAPYSNQPQHF; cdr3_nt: TGCGCCAGCAGCCAAGATGGGGCACCCTATAGCAATCAGCCCCAGCATTTT
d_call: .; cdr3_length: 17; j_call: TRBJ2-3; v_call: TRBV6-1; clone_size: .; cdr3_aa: CASSEWGGALITDTQYF; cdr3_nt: TGTGCCAGCAGTGAATGGGGGGGGGCGCTTATCACAGATACGCAGTATTTT
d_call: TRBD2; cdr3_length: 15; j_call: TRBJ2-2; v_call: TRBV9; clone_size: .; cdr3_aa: CASSLAGWNTGELFF; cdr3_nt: TGTGCCAGCAGTTTAGCGGGGTGGAACACCGGGGAGCTGTTTTTT
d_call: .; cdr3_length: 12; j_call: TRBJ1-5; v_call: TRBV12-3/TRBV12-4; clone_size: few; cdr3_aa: CASSLGPAPQHF; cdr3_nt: TGTGCCAGCAGTTTGGGGCCTGCGCCCCAGCATTTT
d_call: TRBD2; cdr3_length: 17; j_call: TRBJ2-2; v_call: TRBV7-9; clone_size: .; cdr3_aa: CASSLPLAGGSTGELFF; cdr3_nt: TGTGCCAGCAGCTTACCCCTAGCGGGGGGGTCGACCGGGGAGCTGTTTTTT
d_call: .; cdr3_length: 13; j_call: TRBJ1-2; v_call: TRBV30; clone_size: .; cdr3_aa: CAWSEQTNYGYTF; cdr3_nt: TGTGCCTGGAGTGAACAGACTAACTATGGCTACACCTTC
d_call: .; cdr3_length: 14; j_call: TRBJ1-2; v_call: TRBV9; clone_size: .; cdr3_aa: CASSVVQQGSGYTF; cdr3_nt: TGTGCCAGCAGCGTAGTTCAACAGGGTTCGGGCTACACCTTC
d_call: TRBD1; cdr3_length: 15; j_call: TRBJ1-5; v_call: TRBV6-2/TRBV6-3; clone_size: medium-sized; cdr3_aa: CASSYQGDWNQPQHF; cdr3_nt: TGTGCCAGCAGTTACCAGGGGGATTGGAATCAGCCCCAGCATTTT
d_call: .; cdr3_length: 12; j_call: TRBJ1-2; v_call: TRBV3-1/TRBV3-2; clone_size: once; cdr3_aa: CASSQTKHGYTF; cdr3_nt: TGTGCCAGCAGCCAAACGAAGCATGGCTACACCTTC
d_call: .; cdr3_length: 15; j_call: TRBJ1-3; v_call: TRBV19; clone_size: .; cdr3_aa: CASSIVWEPGNTIYF; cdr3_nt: TGTGCCAGTAGTATAGTTTGGGAGCCTGGAAACACCATATATTTT
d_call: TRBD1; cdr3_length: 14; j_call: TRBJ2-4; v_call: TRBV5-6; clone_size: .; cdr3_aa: CASTQTGAKNIQYF; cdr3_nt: TGTGCCAGCACCCAGACAGGGGCCAAAAACATTCAGTACTTC
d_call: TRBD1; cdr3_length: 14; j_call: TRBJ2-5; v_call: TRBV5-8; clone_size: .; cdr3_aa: CASSIRDREETQYF; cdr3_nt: TGTGCCAGCAGCATAAGGGACAGGGAAGAGACCCAGTACTTC
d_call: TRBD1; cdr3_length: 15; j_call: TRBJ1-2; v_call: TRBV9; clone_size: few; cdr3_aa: CASSSTPGTDYGYTF; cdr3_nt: TGTGCCAGCAGCTCTACCCCCGGGACAGATTATGGCTACACCTTC
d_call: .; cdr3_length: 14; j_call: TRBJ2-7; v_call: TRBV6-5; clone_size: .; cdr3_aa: CASRDSPRGYEQYF; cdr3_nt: TGTGCCAGCAGGGACAGTCCCCGTGGGTACGAGCAGTACTTC
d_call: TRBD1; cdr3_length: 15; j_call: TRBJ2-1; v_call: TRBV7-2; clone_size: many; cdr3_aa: CASSFGQGEYNEQFF; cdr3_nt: TGTGCCAGCAGCTTTGGCCAGGGGGAGTACAATGAGCAGTTCTTC
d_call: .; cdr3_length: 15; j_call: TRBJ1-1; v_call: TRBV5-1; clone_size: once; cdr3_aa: CASSLAAGQITEAFF; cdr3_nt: TGCGCCAGCAGCTTGGCCGCCGGACAGATCACTGAAGCTTTCTTT
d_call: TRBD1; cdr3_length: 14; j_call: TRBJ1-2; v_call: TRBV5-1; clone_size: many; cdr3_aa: CASSPDRVIDGYTF; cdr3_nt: TGCGCCAGCAGCCCGGACAGGGTGATCGATGGCTACACCTTC
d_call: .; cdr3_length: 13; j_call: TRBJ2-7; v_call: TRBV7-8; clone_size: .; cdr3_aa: CASSLTGRYEQYF; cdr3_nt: TGTGCCAGCAGCTTAACGGGGAGATACGAGCAGTACTTC
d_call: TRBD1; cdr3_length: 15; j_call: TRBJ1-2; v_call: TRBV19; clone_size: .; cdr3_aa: CASSIGGRGVYGYTF; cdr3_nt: TGTGCCAGTAGTATTGGAGGCAGGGGGGTCTATGGCTACACCTTC